The source of this T cell receptor (beta chain) is a study of T cells expressing NK-cell markers. Background on the study: It was sorted CD3+CD56+NKG2C+, CD3+CD56+NKG2C- and CD3+CD56-NKG2C+ T cells that supplied the TCR beta repertoires.

Germline V gives CDR1 PRHDT, CDR2 FYEKMQ (reference sequence). This CDR3 has 17 amino acids. After re-calling the 5' RACE reads, TCRdb lists one entry per CDR3 protein, DNA absent. This table lists roughly 430,000 distinct CDR3 sequences. The V and J genes are TRBV13 and TRBJ2-1; the TRBD2 assignment by TCRdb is unverifiable without DNA. Material: blood T cells: a sorted CD56 or NKG2C T cell subset, CD4+ or CD8+ T cells, or bulk PBMC T cells (not recorded which). The sequence came from a woman aged 18 to 75 in good health. The CDR3 here is CASSSPILAGGDNEQFF.